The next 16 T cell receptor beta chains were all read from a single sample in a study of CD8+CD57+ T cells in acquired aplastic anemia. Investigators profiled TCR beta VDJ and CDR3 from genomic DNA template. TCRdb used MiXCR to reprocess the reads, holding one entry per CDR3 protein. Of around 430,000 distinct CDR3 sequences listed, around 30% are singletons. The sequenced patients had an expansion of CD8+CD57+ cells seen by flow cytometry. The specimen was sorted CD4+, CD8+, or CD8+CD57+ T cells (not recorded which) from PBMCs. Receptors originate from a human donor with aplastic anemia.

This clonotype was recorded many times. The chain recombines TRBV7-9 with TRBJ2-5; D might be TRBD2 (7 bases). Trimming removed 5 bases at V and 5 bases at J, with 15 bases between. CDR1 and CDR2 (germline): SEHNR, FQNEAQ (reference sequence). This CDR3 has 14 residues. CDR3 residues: CASSPHGGRETQYF. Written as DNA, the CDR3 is TGTGCCAGCAGCCCACACGGGGGGCGGGAGACCCAGTACTTC.

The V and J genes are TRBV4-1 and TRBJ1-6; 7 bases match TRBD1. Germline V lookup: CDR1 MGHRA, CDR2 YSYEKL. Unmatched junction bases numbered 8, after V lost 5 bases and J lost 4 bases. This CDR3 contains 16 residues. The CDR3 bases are TGCGCCAGCAGCAGATCCCCGGGACAGTATAATTCACCCCTCCACTTT. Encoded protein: CASSRSPGQYNSPLHF.

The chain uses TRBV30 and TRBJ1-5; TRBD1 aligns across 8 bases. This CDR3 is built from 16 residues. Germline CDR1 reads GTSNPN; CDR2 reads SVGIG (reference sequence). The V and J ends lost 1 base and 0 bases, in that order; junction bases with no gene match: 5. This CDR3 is CAWSGRTGSSNQPQHF. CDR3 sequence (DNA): TGTGCCTGGAGTGGAAGGACAGGGAGTAGCAATCAGCCCCAGCATTTT.

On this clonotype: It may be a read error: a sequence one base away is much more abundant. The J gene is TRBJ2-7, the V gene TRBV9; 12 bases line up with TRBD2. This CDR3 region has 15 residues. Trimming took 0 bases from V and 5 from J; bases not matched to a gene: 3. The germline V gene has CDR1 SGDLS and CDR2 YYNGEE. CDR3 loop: CASSVASGRDHEQYF. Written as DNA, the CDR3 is TGTGCCAGCAGCGTAGCTAGCGGGAGGGACCACGAGCAGTACTTC.

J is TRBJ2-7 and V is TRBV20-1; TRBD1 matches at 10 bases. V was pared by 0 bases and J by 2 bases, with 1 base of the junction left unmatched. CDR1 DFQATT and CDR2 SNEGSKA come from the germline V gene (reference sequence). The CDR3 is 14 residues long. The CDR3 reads CSARDGTGAYEQYF. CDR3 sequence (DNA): TGCAGTGCTAGAGACGGGACAGGGGCCTACGAGCAGTACTTC.

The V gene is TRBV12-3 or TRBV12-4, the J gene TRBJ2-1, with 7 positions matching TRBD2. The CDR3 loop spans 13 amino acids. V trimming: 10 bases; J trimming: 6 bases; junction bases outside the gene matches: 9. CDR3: CATGLGSRNEQFF. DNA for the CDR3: TGTGCCACTGGACTAGGATCTCGCAATGAGCAGTTCTTC.

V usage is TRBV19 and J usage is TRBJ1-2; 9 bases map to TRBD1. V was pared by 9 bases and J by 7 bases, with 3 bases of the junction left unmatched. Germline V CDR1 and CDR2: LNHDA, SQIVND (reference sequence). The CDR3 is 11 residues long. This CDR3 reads CASGDRVGYTF. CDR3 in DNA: TGTGCCAGCGGGGACAGGGTTGGCTACACCTTC.

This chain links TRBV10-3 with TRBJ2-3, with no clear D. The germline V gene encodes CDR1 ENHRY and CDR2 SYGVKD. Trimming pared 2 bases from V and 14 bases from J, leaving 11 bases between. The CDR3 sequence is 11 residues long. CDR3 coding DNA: TGTGCCATCAGTGAGGGGGTTTCACTGTATTTT. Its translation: CAISEGVSLYF.

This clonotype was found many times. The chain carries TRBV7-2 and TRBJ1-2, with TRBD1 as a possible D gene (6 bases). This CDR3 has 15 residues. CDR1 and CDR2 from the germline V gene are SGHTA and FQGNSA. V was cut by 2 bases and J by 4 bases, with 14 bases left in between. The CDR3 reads CASSLSTGLIYGYTF. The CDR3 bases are TGTGCCAGCAGCTTATCGACAGGACTTATCTATGGCTACACCTTC.

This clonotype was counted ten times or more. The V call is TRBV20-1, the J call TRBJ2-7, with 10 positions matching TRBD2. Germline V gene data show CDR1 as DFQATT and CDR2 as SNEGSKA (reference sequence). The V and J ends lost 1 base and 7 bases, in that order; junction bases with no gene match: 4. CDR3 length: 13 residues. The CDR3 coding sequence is TGCAGTGCTAGAGCTAGCGGGAGTTCTGAGCAGTACTTC. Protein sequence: CSARASGSSEQYF.

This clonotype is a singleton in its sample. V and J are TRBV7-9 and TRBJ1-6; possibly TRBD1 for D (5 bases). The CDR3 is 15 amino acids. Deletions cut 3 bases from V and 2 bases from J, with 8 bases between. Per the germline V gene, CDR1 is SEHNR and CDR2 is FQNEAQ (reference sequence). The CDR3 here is CASSLGGTYNSPLHF. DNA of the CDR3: TGTGCCAGCAGCTTGGGGGGGACCTATAATTCACCCCTCCACTTT.

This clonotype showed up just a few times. The CDR3 nucleotides are TGTGCCAGCAGAGGGGGGGCGGGCCGAGACACAGATACGCAGTATTTT. Amino acid sequence: CASRGGAGRDTDTQYF. The chain uses TRBV12-3 or TRBV12-4 and TRBJ2-3; D is perhaps TRBD2 (7 bases). The V and J ends lost 6 bases and 2 bases respectively, with 18 bases between them. The CDR3 runs to 16 residues.

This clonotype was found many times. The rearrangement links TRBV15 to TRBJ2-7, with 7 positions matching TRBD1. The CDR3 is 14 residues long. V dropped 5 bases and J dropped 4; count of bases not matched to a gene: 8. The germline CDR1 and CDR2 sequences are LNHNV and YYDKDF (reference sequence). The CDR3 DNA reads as TGTGCCACCAGCCCGACAGGGACGAGGTACGAGCAGTACTTC. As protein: CATSPTGTRYEQYF.

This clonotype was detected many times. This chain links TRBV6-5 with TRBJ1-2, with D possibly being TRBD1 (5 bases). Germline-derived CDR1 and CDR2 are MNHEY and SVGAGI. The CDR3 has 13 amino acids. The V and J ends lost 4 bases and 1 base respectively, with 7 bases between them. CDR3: CASSWDGNYGYTF. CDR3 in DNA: TGTGCCAGCAGTTGGGACGGTAACTATGGCTACACCTTC.

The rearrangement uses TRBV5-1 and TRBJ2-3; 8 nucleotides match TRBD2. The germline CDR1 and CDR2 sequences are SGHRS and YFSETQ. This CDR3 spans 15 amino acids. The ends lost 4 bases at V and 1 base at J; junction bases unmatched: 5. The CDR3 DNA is TGCGCCAGCAGCCGGGGGCGGGGGGGCACAGATACGCAGTATTTT. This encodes CASSRGRGGTDTQYF.

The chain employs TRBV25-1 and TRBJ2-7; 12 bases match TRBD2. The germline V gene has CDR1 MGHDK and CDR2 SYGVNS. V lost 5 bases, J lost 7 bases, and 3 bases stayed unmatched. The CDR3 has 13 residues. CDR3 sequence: CASSTGLAGEQYF. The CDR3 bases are TGTGCCAGCAGTACGGGACTAGCGGGTGAGCAGTACTTC.